This T cell receptor (beta chain) was captured by sequencing in a study of T cells in Graves' hyperthyroidism and ophthalmopathy. What was amplified from RNA transcripts were TCR beta CDR3 regions. Primed by the HTBI set, a first-round RT-PCR was run on the TCR CDR3. TCRdb re-called the multiplex PCR reads with MiXCR, one entry per CDR3 protein. Of under 650,000 distinct CDR3 sequences listed, about 17% are singletons. V was clipped by 5 bases and J by 8 bases, with 15 bases between them. CDR3 length equals 12 residues. Per the germline V gene, CDR1 is DFQATT and CDR2 is SNEGSKA (reference sequence). This clonotype has more than one count but fewer than ten.

The chain employs TRBV20-1 and TRBJ1-1; perhaps TRBD1 as D (5 bases). This TCR was sampled from a woman aged 25 to 39 with Graves' hyperthyroidism. Sequencing was carried out using blood. CDR3 DNA: TGCAGTGCTCCCCCCCGGGCAGGGGAAGCTTTCTTT. Protein: CSAPPRAGEAFF.